A selection of T cell receptor beta chains follows, all from one sample in a study of blood T cell repertoires in COVID-19. Assay: immunoSEQ multiplex PCR; the TCRdb copy retains only in-frame clones and omits some. This sample has 250,000 to 400,000 clones, with approximately 91% found just once. Source material: PBMCs or T cells enriched from blood (not recorded which). These receptors were taken from a man between 60 and 70 years old who had recovered from COVID-19. The CDR3 runs from the conserved cysteine through the conserved F or W. Fields, in order: V gene, CDR3 length, clone size, J gene, D gene, CDR3 DNA, CDR3 protein. A D gene is named only where the DNA matches it firmly. Where a row states a size, it is once, few, many or the class of an expanded clone; other rows omit it.

TRBV5-1	16	-	TRBJ2-5	TRBD1	TGCGCCAGCAGCGCGTATGGACAGGGGGCTGAGGAGACCCAGTACTTC	CASSAYGQGAEETQYF
TRBV3-1/TRBV3-2	13	-	TRBJ1-2	TRBD1	TGTGCCAGCAGCCCGACAGGGAACTATGGCTACACCTTC	CASSPTGNYGYTF
TRBV28	17	-	TRBJ2-7	TRBD1	TGTGCCAGCAGTTTGTGGGCCGGGGACAGAAGGCCCTACGAGCAGTACTTC	CASSLWAGDRRPYEQYF
TRBV11-2	16	-	TRBJ2-2	TRBD1	TGTGCCAGCAGCTTAGCTGGACAGGGGGGCACCGGGGAGCTGTTTTTT	CASSLAGQGGTGELFF
TRBV13	17	-	TRBJ1-3	-	TGTGCCAGCAGCTCCCAAGCCGGGGGGTCTTCTGGAAACACCATATATTTT	CASSSQAGGSSGNTIYF
TRBV2	15	-	TRBJ2-5	-	TGTGCCAGCAGCCGATCTACAGAGTACCAAGAGACCCAGTACTTC	CASSRSTEYQETQYF
TRBV19	16	-	TRBJ1-2	TRBD1	TGTGCCAGTAGTATAGACGGACAGGGAATCGGCGCGGGCTACACCTTC	CASSIDGQGIGAGYTF
TRBV6-1	16	-	TRBJ1-3	-	TGTGCCAGCAGTGAAAGGGACAAACGGTTTGGAAACACCATATATTTT	CASSERDKRFGNTIYF
TRBV11-2	19	-	TRBJ2-7	TRBD2	TGTGCCAGCAGCTTAGGATTCGTCGGGACTAGCGGGAGGTATTACGAGCAGTACTTC	CASSLGFVGTSGRYYEQYF
TRBV28	14	-	TRBJ2-1	TRBD1	TGTGCCAGCAGTCCCCGGACAGGGGGCAATGAGCAGTTCTTC	CASSPRTGGNEQFF
TRBV10-2	13	-	TRBJ1-6	-	TGCGCCAGCAGGGCGGACAGCAATTCACCCCTCCACTTT	CASRADSNSPLHF
TRBV28	15	once	TRBJ1-1	-	TGTGCCAGCAACCCGACACGGCTATTGAACACTGAAGCTTTCTTT	CASNPTRLLNTEAFF
TRBV6-5	15	-	TRBJ1-3	TRBD1	TGTGCCAGCAGTCCGGACAGGGGGCCAGGAAACACCATATATTTT	CASSPDRGPGNTIYF
TRBV7-3	16	-	TRBJ2-2	TRBD1	TGTGCCAGCAGCCCTATAGGGACAGGGGAAGCCGGGGAGCTGTTTTTT	CASSPIGTGEAGELFF
TRBV6-5	15	once	TRBJ1-5	TRBD1	TGTGCCAGCAGTTCCGACGGACAGGTCAATCAGCCCCAGCATTTT	CASSSDGQVNQPQHF
TRBV28	13	-	TRBJ2-5	TRBD2	TGTGCCAGCACGGCGACGGGAGGGGAGACCCAGTACTTC	CASTATGGETQYF
TRBV6-5	16	-	TRBJ2-7	TRBD2	TGTGCCAGCAGTTACTCGACACTAGCGGGAGCCTACGAACAGTACTTC	CASSYSTLAGAYEQYF
TRBV18	17	-	TRBJ2-3	TRBD2	TGTGCCAGCTCACCGTATGGGACTAGCGGGAGCACAGATACGCAGTATTTT	CASSPYGTSGSTDTQYF
TRBV28	15	-	TRBJ2-7	TRBD1	TGTGCCAGCAGCAGAGCCGGGACAGCACTCTACGAGCAGTACTTC	CASSRAGTALYEQYF
TRBV28	17	-	TRBJ2-7	TRBD2	TGTGCCAGCAGTCCACAACTGACTAGCGGGGGATCCTACGAGCAGTACTTC	CASSPQLTSGGSYEQYF
TRBV19	16	-	TRBJ1-5	-	TGTGCCAGTAGTATAATCTCGGGATATAGCAATCAGCCCCAGCATTTT	CASSIISGYSNQPQHF
TRBV18	13	-	TRBJ2-5	-	TGTGCCAGCTCACCGCAGGGGCGGGAGACCCAGTACTTC	CASSPQGRETQYF
TRBV24-1	14	-	TRBJ2-1	TRBD1	TGTGCCACCAGTGTCGCAGGGGGATACAATGAGCAGTTCTTC	CATSVAGGYNEQFF
TRBV7-2	15	-	TRBJ2-1	-	TGTGCCAGCAGCGCGCGGATGAGCTCCTACAATGAGCAGTTCTTC	CASSARMSSYNEQFF
TRBV5-1	14	-	TRBJ1-6	-	TGCGCCAGCAGCTTTGAATCTCGGGATTCACCCCTCCACTTT	CASSFESRDSPLHF
TRBV7-2	14	-	TRBJ2-3	-	TGTGCCAGCAGCTTAGGTGTAGGGGCAGATACGCAGTATTTT	CASSLGVGADTQYF
TRBV15	16	-	TRBJ2-5	-	TGTGCCACCAGCAGAGATCCGAACAATCTCCAAGAGACCCAGTACTTC	CATSRDPNNLQETQYF
TRBV29-1	14	once	TRBJ2-1	TRBD2	TGCAGCGTCTGGGGACTAGCGGGAGTAGGCGAGCAGTTCTTC	CSVWGLAGVGEQFF
TRBV5-1	17	-	TRBJ1-1	-	TGCGCCAGCAGCTTGGACGGCAGGAGGGGACCGAACACTGAAGCTTTCTTT	CASSLDGRRGPNTEAFF
TRBV12-5	14	-	TRBJ2-5	-	TGTGCTAGTGGTCTAGGGGGGGACCAAGAGACCCAGTACTTC	CASGLGGDQETQYF
TRBV5-6	16	-	TRBJ1-1	TRBD1	TGTGCCAGCAGCCGGTCCGACAGGGGATTCTCTAGTGAAGCTTTCTTT	CASSRSDRGFSSEAFF
TRBV24-1	16	-	TRBJ2-1	-	TGTGCCACCAGTGATTTTTCAGGGTCCGGGTACAATGAGCAGTTCTTC	CATSDFSGSGYNEQFF
TRBV7-6	13	-	TRBJ1-1	-	TGTGCCAGCACCAAAAGGGGCGACACTGAAGCTTTCTTT	CASTKRGDTEAFF
TRBV4-1	13	few	TRBJ1-5	TRBD1	TGCGCCAGCAGCCAAGGACAGGGGCAGCCCCAGCATTTT	CASSQGQGQPQHF
TRBV7-2	17	-	TRBJ1-3	TRBD1	TGTGCCAGCAGCTTGGACAGGGCATTAAGCTCTGGAAACACCATATATTTT	CASSLDRALSSGNTIYF
TRBV15	15	-	TRBJ2-7	-	TGTGCCACCAGCCCGACAGTGACCCTCTCCTACGAGCAGTACTTC	CATSPTVTLSYEQYF
TRBV28	15	-	TRBJ2-7	TRBD1	TGTGCCAGCAGTCCCAGCGGACAGGGGGCTTACGAGCAGTACTTC	CASSPSGQGAYEQYF
TRBV11-1	13	-	TRBJ2-5	-	TGTGCCAGCAGCTTAGGCAGGATTGAGACCCAGTACTTC	CASSLGRIETQYF
TRBV2	14	-	TRBJ1-4	TRBD1	TGTGCCAGCAACAGACAGGGAGTAGGTGAAAAACTGTTTTTT	CASNRQGVGEKLFF
TRBV7-7	15	-	TRBJ2-1	TRBD1	TGTGCTAGCAGCTCCGGGACAGGAGCCTACAATGAGCAGTTCTTC	CASSSGTGAYNEQFF
TRBV5-5	15	-	TRBJ1-4	TRBD1	TGTGCCAGCAGCGTAGACAGGGGAACTAATGAAAAACTGTTTTTT	CASSVDRGTNEKLFF
TRBV27	13	-	TRBJ2-7	-	TGTGCCAGCAAAGCTGCCGTTTCGTACGAGCAGTACTTC	CASKAAVSYEQYF
TRBV4-2	15	-	TRBJ1-6	TRBD1	TGTGCCAGCAGCCAAGGGACAGGGATCAATTCACCCCTCCACTTT	CASSQGTGINSPLHF
TRBV27	16	few	TRBJ2-7	TRBD2	TGTGCCAGCAGTACGCGGGCTAGCGGGATCCCCTACGAGCAGTACTTC	CASSTRASGIPYEQYF
TRBV27	17	-	TRBJ2-1	TRBD2	TGTGCCAGCAGTCCACTACCCCCTAGCGGGAGACGACGTGAGCAGTTCTTC	CASSPLPPSGRRREQFF
TRBV5-5	15	-	TRBJ2-1	TRBD1	TGTGCCAGCAGCTCCGGGACAGGGACCTACAATGAGCAGTTCTTC	CASSSGTGTYNEQFF
TRBV13	16	-	TRBJ2-3	TRBD2	TGTGCCAGCAGCTTAGGGGTAGCGGGAGCCTCCGATACGCAGTATTTT	CASSLGVAGASDTQYF
TRBV7-2	18	-	TRBJ1-6	TRBD1	TGTGCCAGCAGCCCGTTTATGGGACAGGGTATCGGGAATTCACCCCTCCACTTT	CASSPFMGQGIGNSPLHF
TRBV5-4	13	-	TRBJ2-7	-	TGTGCCAGCTTTTCGGCGGGGTCCTACGAGCAGTACTTC	CASFSAGSYEQYF
TRBV5-1	13	few	TRBJ1-2	TRBD1	TGCGCCAGCAGTCCCTGGGACAGGGGTGGCTACACCTTC	CASSPWDRGGYTF
TRBV4-3	16	-	TRBJ2-1	-	TGCGCCAGCAGCCCCGCGACAGGCAGCTCCTACAATGAGCAGTTCTTC	CASSPATGSSYNEQFF
TRBV25-1	15	-	TRBJ2-1	TRBD2	TGTGCCAGCAGTGACCCTAGCGGAGGGGACAATGAGCAGTTCTTC	CASSDPSGGDNEQFF
TRBV28	16	once	TRBJ1-4	-	TGTGCCAGCAGGACACGTGGGGGGGCAACTAATGAAAAACTGTTTTTT	CASRTRGGATNEKLFF
TRBV19	15	-	TRBJ2-5	TRBD2	TGTGCCAGTAGAGAGACTAGCGGGAGCCAGGAGACCCAGTACTTC	CASRETSGSQETQYF
TRBV3-1/TRBV3-2	16	-	TRBJ2-1	TRBD2	TGTGCCAGCAGCCCCGATACTAGCGGGAGGATCAATGAGCAGTTCTTC	CASSPDTSGRINEQFF